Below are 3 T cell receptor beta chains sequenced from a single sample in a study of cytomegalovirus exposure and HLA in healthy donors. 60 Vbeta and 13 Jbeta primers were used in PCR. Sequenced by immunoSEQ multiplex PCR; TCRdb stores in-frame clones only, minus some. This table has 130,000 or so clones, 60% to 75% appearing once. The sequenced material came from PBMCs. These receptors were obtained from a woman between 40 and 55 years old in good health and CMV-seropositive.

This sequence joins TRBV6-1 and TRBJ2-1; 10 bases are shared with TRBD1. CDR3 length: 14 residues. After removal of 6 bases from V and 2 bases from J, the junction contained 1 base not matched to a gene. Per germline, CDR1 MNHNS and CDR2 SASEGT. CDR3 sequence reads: CASRGQGAYNEQFF. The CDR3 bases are TGTGCCAGCAGAGGACAGGGGGCCTACAATGAGCAGTTCTTC.

CDR3 in amino acids: CASSPWDRAATEAFF. The CDR3 nucleotides are TGTGCCAGCAGCCCGTGGGACAGGGCGGCCACTGAAGCTTTCTTT. V is TRBV7-9 and J is TRBJ1-1; TRBD1 agrees at 9 bases. There are 15 residues in the CDR3. With 5 bases clipped from V and 4 bases from J, the junction kept 8 bases outside the gene matches. Germline CDR1 and CDR2: SEHNR and FQNEAQ (reference sequence).

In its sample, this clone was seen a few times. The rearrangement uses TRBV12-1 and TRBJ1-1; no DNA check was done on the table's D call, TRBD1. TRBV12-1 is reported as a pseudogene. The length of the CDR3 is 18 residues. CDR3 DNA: TGTGCCAGCAGCCGGATCTTGGGACAGGGAGCTGCGAACACTGAAGCTTTCTTT. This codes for CASSRILGQGAANTEAFF.